These 31 T cell receptor beta chains came from one sample sequenced in a study of post-analysis software for immune sequencing data. Study observations and caveats: A handful of TRBV segments appeared more often in patients than in controls, and TRBV5-6, TRBV5-1 and TRBV20-1 were among these.

Unique molecular identifiers were built into the TCR beta cDNA libraries. Each CDR3 protein gets one entry after TCRdb re-called the PCR reads with MiXCR. This sample has a few hundred thousand distinct CDR3 sequences, with 36% found just once. No cognate antigen is known for these TCRs. The specimen sequenced was blood. These receptors were obtained from a girl between 5 and 17 years old with multiple sclerosis.

The J gene is TRBJ2-1, the V gene TRBV5-5, with D perhaps TRBD1 or TRBD2 (5 bases each). The CDR3 contains 15 residues. CDR1 is SGHKS, CDR2 YYEKEE, per germline (reference sequence). Trimming pared 4 bases from V and 7 bases from J, leaving 18 bases between. The CDR3 DNA follows: TGTGCCAGCAGCCTTGGGGGACGCCTCGAAAATGAGCAGTTCTTC. Residues: CASSLGGRLENEQFF.

This clonotype was seen at least ten times. The J gene is TRBJ1-2, the V gene TRBV5-4, with D unclear. The CDR3 is 13 amino acids. Germline loops: CDR1 SGHNT, CDR2 YYREEE (reference sequence). Deletions cut 4 bases from V and 2 bases from J, with 9 bases between. The CDR3 is CASSVVRNYGYTF. CDR3 sequence (DNA): TGTGCCAGCAGCGTCGTAAGAAACTATGGCTACACCTTC.

This clonotype was found many times. The CDR3 DNA reads TGTGCCAGCAGCCGAAGCGGGAGCGCCGGGGAGCTGTTTTTT. Encoded protein: CASSRSGSAGELFF. The chain is built from TRBV7-3 and TRBJ2-2, with TRBD2 matching 8 bases. The CDR3 runs to 14 residues. V shed 5 bases, J shed 6 bases, and the junction held 5 bases outside the gene matches. Germline CDR1 is SGHTA and CDR2 is FQGTGA.

At least ten counts were recorded for this clonotype. The rearrangement uses TRBV4-1 and TRBJ1-2, with 9 bases identical to TRBD1. The V gene end was trimmed by 3 bases and the J gene end by 5 bases; junction bases not matched to a gene: 4. Germline V gives CDR1 MGHRA, CDR2 YSYEKL. This CDR3 has 14 amino acids. CDR3 sequence (DNA): TGCGCCAGCAGCCAGCCCGGGACAGGGTATGGCTACACCTTC. Residues: CASSQPGTGYGYTF.

This clonotype was recorded at least ten times. V and J are TRBV12-3 or TRBV12-4 and TRBJ1-2, with D hard to call. The V end was cut by 5 bases, the J end by 0 bases, with 16 bases between. This CDR3 contains 16 residues. CDR3 bases: TGTGCCAGCAGTCACAGTATAGGGCCAGCTAACTATGGCTACACCTTC. Translated, it gives CASSHSIGPANYGYTF.

V and J are TRBV10-3 and TRBJ2-5, with TRBD2 as a possible D gene (5 bases). The J call may be mistaken, given a closer DNA end match to TRBJ2-7. There are 13 residues in the CDR3. In germline, CDR1 is ENHRY, CDR2 SYGVKD. The CDR3 loop is CAISGDGIYEQYF. The CDR3 coding sequence is TGTGCCATCAGTGGAGACGGGATTTACGAGCAGTACTTC.

This clonotype was found a few times. This sequence may be a read error, since a much larger clone differs from it by one base. The genes are TRBV5-6 and TRBJ2-1; D not certain. Germline loops: CDR1 SGHDT, CDR2 YYEEEE. The CDR3 loop spans 12 amino acids. The CDR3 protein is CAGSLVGTEQFF. Here the CDR3 DNA reads TGTGCCGGCAGCTTGGTAGGAACCGAGCAGTTCTTC.

This clonotype was detected many times. The rearrangement uses TRBV20-1 and TRBJ2-1; 8 nucleotides match TRBD2. V lost 6 bases to trimming and J lost 4 bases; unmatched junction nucleotides: 8. From germline, CDR1 is DFQATT and CDR2 SNEGSKA (reference sequence). The CDR3 has 14 residues. CDR3 coding DNA: TGCAGTGCCCGCGGCCCTAGCGGGTACAATGAGCAGTTCTTC. Translating gives CSARGPSGYNEQFF.

In the case of this clonotype: One base away lies a much larger clone, so this may be a sequencing read error. This rearrangement joins TRBV6-5 to TRBJ1-1, with D hard to call. Trimming took 2 bases from V and 2 from J, leaving 6 bases between them. This CDR3 is 13 amino acids long. Germline V CDR1 and CDR2: MNHEY, SVGAGI. CDR3 DNA sequence: TGTGCCAGCAGTTACAAGGGTAACACTGAAGCTTTCTTT. It encodes CASSYKGNTEAFF.

The CDR3 DNA sequence: TGTGCCAGCAGTTTTCTGCGACAGGCGAACTATGGCTACACCTTC. It codes for CASSFLRQANYGYTF. The rearrangement joins TRBV27 to TRBJ1-2, with D maybe TRBD1 (6 bases). The V end was cut by 3 bases, the J end by 2 bases, with 13 bases between. The CDR3 is made up of 15 amino acids. Germline values: CDR1 MNHEY, CDR2 SMNVEV (reference sequence).

The V and J genes are TRBV12-3 or TRBV12-4 and TRBJ1-2; 8 bases are shared with TRBD1. V lost 6 bases to trimming and J lost 4 bases; unmatched junction nucleotides: 4. The CDR3 has 13 residues. Written as DNA, the CDR3 is TGTGCCAGCAGATCTACAGGGGGCTATGGCTACACCTTC. Translated, it gives CASRSTGGYGYTF.

Concerning this clonotype: Possible read error: a much larger clone is one base away. The gene calls are TRBV20-1 and TRBJ1-5; D is unresolved. Germline CDR1 reads DFQATT; CDR2 reads SNEGSKA (reference sequence). There are 13 residues in the CDR3. CDR3 nucleotides: TGCAGCGCGCGACGGGCTACTAATCAGCCCCAGCATTTT. It codes for CSARRATNQPQHF.

This rearrangement joins TRBV12-3 or TRBV12-4 to TRBJ1-1; 8 bases line up with TRBD1. With 5 bases clipped from V and 5 bases from J, the junction kept 4 bases outside the gene matches. There are 13 residues in the CDR3. In DNA form, the CDR3 reads TGTGCCAGCAGTCGGGACAGGAGGACTGAAGCTTTCTTT. Translated, it gives CASSRDRRTEAFF.

Only a few counts were recorded for this clonotype. A much larger clone lies one base from this, so it may be a read error. V usage is TRBV5-5 and J usage is TRBJ1-2; 9 nucleotides match TRBD1. This CDR3 is 14 amino acids long. Germline CDR1 and CDR2: SGHKS and YYEKEE (reference sequence). J was trimmed by 3 bases and V by 4 bases; bases with no gene match: 4. As DNA, the CDR3 is TGTGCCAGCAGCCGGGACAGGGCCCACTATGGCTACACCTTC. It yields the protein CASSRDRAHYGYTF.

This clonotype has at least ten counts. The gene calls are TRBV29-1 and TRBJ2-1, with TRBD2 identical over 9 bases. The CDR3 loop spans 13 amino acids. Germline V CDR1 and CDR2: SQVTM, ANQGSEA. V shed 4 bases and J 6 bases; nucleotides not matched to a gene: 4. The CDR3 DNA reads as TGCAGCGTTGTCGAGCGGGGGGCCAATGAGCAGTTCTTC. Translation: CSVVERGANEQFF.

The chain employs TRBV12-3 or TRBV12-4 and TRBJ2-3; D is unresolved. Trimming shortened V by 6 bases and J by 8 bases, and 15 bases separated the two germline ends. This CDR3 is built from 13 residues. The CDR3 loop reads CASRRLVLGTQYF. As DNA, the CDR3 is TGTGCCAGCAGGCGGCTAGTGCTAGGTACGCAGTATTTT.

This clonotype was recorded at least ten times. This chain joins TRBV28 and TRBJ1-2; 9 bases map to TRBD1. Germline loops: CDR1 MDHEN, CDR2 SYDVKM. This CDR3 is 14 amino acids long. The junction had 3 bases not matched to a gene; V was cut back by 2 bases and J by 5 bases. CDR3 protein: CASSLVGQGYGYTF. Written as DNA, the CDR3 is TGTGCCAGCAGTTTAGTGGGACAGGGATATGGCTACACCTTC.

This chain connects TRBV5-1 to TRBJ1-1; D gene unclear. From germline, CDR1 is SGHRS and CDR2 YFSETQ. Deletions cut 4 bases from V and 0 bases from J, with 7 bases between. CDR3 length equals 13 residues. CDR3 amino acids: CASSTGVNTEAFF. In DNA form, the CDR3 reads TGCGCCAGCAGCACCGGAGTGAACACTGAAGCTTTCTTT. Full variable domain (missing parts from reference TRBV5-1 and TRBJ1-1): KAGVTQTPRYLIKTRGQQVTLSCSPISGHRSVSWYQQTPGQGLQFLFEYFSETQRNKGNFPGRFSGRQFSNSRSEMNVSTLELGDSALYLCASSTGVNTEAFFGQGTRLTVV.

This chain joins TRBV6-1 and TRBJ1-1; D call uncertain. V gave up 9 bases and J gave up 1 base, with 18 bases separating them. This CDR3 is built from 15 residues. Germline loops: CDR1 MNHNS, CDR2 SASEGT. CDR3 in DNA: TGTGCCAGTAGGGAATACGACGGCTCGAACACTGAAGCTTTCTTT. It is translated as CASREYDGSNTEAFF.

Turning to this clonotype: Given a much more abundant clone one base away, this may be a read error. The rearrangement uses TRBV29-1 and TRBJ2-1; 8 bases match TRBD1. Germline CDR1 and CDR2: SQVTM and ANQGSEA. With 4 bases clipped from V and 5 bases from J, the junction kept 10 bases outside the gene matches. The CDR3 totals 15 residues. CDR3 DNA: TGCAGCGTTGGGACAGGGTTAATGACTAACAATGAGCAGTTCTTC. This gives the protein CSVGTGLMTNNEQFF.

CDR3 region: CASSPDLQGAYGYTF. Here the CDR3 DNA reads TGCGCCAGCAGCCCGGATCTCCAGGGGGCCTATGGCTACACCTTC. V and J are TRBV5-1 and TRBJ1-2; 8 bases map to TRBD1. This CDR3 comprises 15 residues. Germline CDR1 is SGHRS and CDR2 is YFSETQ. V was pared by 4 bases and J by 4 bases, with 9 bases of the junction left unmatched. The whole variable domain, filled in from reference TRBV5-1 and TRBJ1-2, reads KAGVTQTPRYLIKTRGQQVTLSCSPISGHRSVSWYQQTPGQGLQFLFEYFSETQRNKGNFPGRFSGRQFSNSRSEMNVSTLELGDSALYLCASSPDLQGAYGYTFGSGTRLTVV.

This clonotype has a count of ten or more. V gene TRBV7-9 combines with J gene TRBJ2-5; 7 bases line up with TRBD2. Germline V gene lookup returns CDR1 SEHNR and CDR2 FQNEAQ (reference sequence). The CDR3 totals 14 residues. V lost 1 base, J lost 11 bases, and 10 bases stayed unmatched. CDR3 nucleotides: TGTGCCAGCAGCTTAGGAGGGACGGCGGGAGAGCAGTACTTC. Protein product: CASSLGGTAGEQYF.

This clonotype was seen a handful of times. Possible read error: a much larger clone is one base away. The gene calls are TRBV28 and TRBJ2-5, with 11 bases fitting TRBD2. J gave up 11 bases and V 6 bases, and 20 bases lay outside the gene matches. The CDR3 has 17 amino acids. Germline CDR1 is MDHEN and CDR2 is SYDVKM. The CDR3 loop reads CASSPASGRLGHNEQYF. CDR3 sequence (DNA): TGTGCCAGCAGCCCGGCTAGCGGGAGGTTGGGCCACAATGAGCAGTACTTC. Full variable domain (missing parts from reference TRBV28 and TRBJ2-5): DVKVTQSSRYLVKRTGEKVFLECVQDMDHENMFWYRQDPGLGLRLIYFSYDVKMKEKGDIPEGYSVSREKKERFSLILESASTNQTSMYLCASSPASGRLGHNEQYFGPGTRLLVL.

The V and J genes are TRBV29-1 and TRBJ2-3, with D maybe TRBD2 (6 bases). V was shortened by 7 bases and J by 1 base, with 9 bases between the two germline ends. The germline V gene has CDR1 SQVTM and CDR2 ANQGSEA. The CDR3 runs to 12 residues. Written as DNA, the CDR3 is TGCAGCGGTGAGCGGGGCACAGATACGCAGTATTTT. Translation: CSGERGTDTQYF.

This clonotype was counted a few times. A single base separates this from a much larger clone, so it may be a read error. V usage is TRBV9 and J usage is TRBJ2-5; no definite D call. Trimming pared 2 bases from V and 11 bases from J, leaving 16 bases between. This CDR3 region has 13 residues. Germline assignment: CDR1 SGDLS and CDR2 YYNGEE. The CDR3: CASSVLWANEQYF. The CDR3 bases are TGTGCCAGCAGCGTTCTCTGGGCCAATGAGCAGTACTTC.

This clonotype was seen only a few times. It may be a read error: a sequence one base away is much more abundant. The J gene is TRBJ2-7, the V gene TRBV11-2; 7 nucleotides match TRBD2. CDR1 and CDR2 from the germline V gene are SGHAT and FQNNGV. The CDR3 spans 15 residues. Trimming at V came to 0 bases and at J to 0 bases, leaving 2 bases not matched to a gene. The CDR3 nucleotides are TGTGCCAGCAGCTTAGATAGGACTAGCTCCTACGAGCAGTACGTC. This sequence encodes CASSLDRTSSYEQYV.

Comment on this clonotype: A clone one base away is much larger, so this may be a read error. The genes are TRBV6-1 and TRBJ2-7; 7 positions agree with TRBD2. J was trimmed by 7 bases and V by 7 bases; bases with no gene match: 13. The CDR3 sequence is 14 residues long. Germline V lookup: CDR1 MNHNS, CDR2 SASEGT. CDR3 region: CASIKASGYNEQYF. For the CDR3, the DNA is TGTGCCAGCATTAAGGCTAGCGGTTACAATGAGCAGTACTTC.

There are many counts of this clonotype. This sequence joins TRBV27 and TRBJ2-1, with TRBD2 identical over 8 bases. Trimming at V came to 5 bases and at J to 5 bases, leaving 11 bases not matched to a gene. The CDR3 totals 16 residues. The V gene's germline CDR1 is MNHEY and CDR2 SMNVEV (reference sequence). CDR3 in DNA: TGTGCCAGCAGTCCTATAAGCGGGAGAGTGGACAATGAGCAGTTCTTC. This encodes CASSPISGRVDNEQFF.

This clonotype was picked up many times. The chain links TRBV3-1 to TRBJ2-5; 11 positions match TRBD2. Germline trimming cut 2 bases from V and 2 bases from J; bases unmatched to any gene: 4. CDR1 LGHDT and CDR2 YNNKEL come from the germline V gene (reference sequence). The CDR3 sequence is 16 residues long. CDR3 in amino acids: CASSQRLAGPQETQYF. In DNA form, the CDR3 reads TGTGCCAGCAGCCAACGACTAGCGGGGCCTCAAGAGACCCAGTACTTC.

With regard to this clonotype: A read error may explain this, as a much larger clone is one base away. The chain employs TRBV5-1 and TRBJ2-2; D unresolved. Germline V gene data show CDR1 as SGHRS and CDR2 as YFSETQ. This CDR3 contains 15 residues. CDR3 in amino acids: CGSSPTQASTGELFF. The CDR3 DNA sequence: TGCGGCAGCAGCCCAACCCAGGCCTCCACCGGGGAGCTGTTTTTT.

This chain joins TRBV7-2 and TRBJ2-3; perhaps D is TRBD1 or TRBD2 (6 bases each). This CDR3 comprises 17 residues. Trimming took 5 bases from V and 0 from J, leaving 18 bases between them. Germline values: CDR1 SGHTA, CDR2 FQGNSA. The CDR3 sequence: CASSEGGGITSTDTQYF. In DNA form, the CDR3 reads TGTGCCAGCAGCGAAGGAGGGGGGATCACTAGCACAGATACGCAGTATTTT. Looking up the rest from reference TRBV7-2 and TRBJ2-3 gives the full variable domain: GAGVSQSPSNKVTEKGKDVELRCDPISGHTALYWYRQSLGQGLEFLIYFQGNSAPDKSGLPSDRFSAERTGGSVSTLTIQRTQQEDSAVYLCASSEGGGITSTDTQYFGPGTRLTVL.